This is a list of T cell receptor beta chains from one sample in a study of identical twins. TCRdb reprocessed the 5' RACE reads with MiXCR, giving one entry per CDR3 protein. Of 420,000 or so distinct CDR3 sequences in the sample, roughly 20% were seen once. Sequenced input: naive T cells sorted from blood. All receptors come from a man aged 50 to 59 in good health. The conserved cysteine and the conserved F or W are not part of the CDR3 here. Fields, in order: V gene, CDR3 protein.

v_gene: TRBV12-3/TRBV12-4
CDR3aa: ASTDRPAEQY

v_gene: TRBV4-3
CDR3aa: ASSQRTSGNTNTGELF

v_gene: TRBV7-8
CDR3aa: ASSPGLLGGAYGANVLT

v_gene: TRBV5-1
CDR3aa: ASSFPGSRNEQF

v_gene: TRBV25-1
CDR3aa: ASSVRSGGETQY

v_gene: TRBV6-1
CDR3aa: ASSRFGGGSSYEQY

v_gene: TRBV20-1
CDR3aa: SARAGQTSGNTIY

v_gene: TRBV2
CDR3aa: ASRSSGASTDTQY

v_gene: TRBV5-6
CDR3aa: ASGGTGGSYNEQF

v_gene: TRBV30
CDR3aa: AWSEGAGANVLT

v_gene: TRBV25-1
CDR3aa: ASSDWGRAHYEQY

v_gene: TRBV4-1
CDR3aa: ASSLGQAEVYGYT

v_gene: TRBV4-1
CDR3aa: ASSQTLAGYGEQF

v_gene: TRBV20-1
CDR3aa: SARATALAGGKTQY

v_gene: TRBV6-5
CDR3aa: ASSYSATGPSWGNTEAF

v_gene: TRBV20-1
CDR3aa: SARVDTSNQPQH

v_gene: TRBV20-1
CDR3aa: SARHSFSTNEKLF

v_gene: TRBV20-1
CDR3aa: SARGTPGHRHEQY

v_gene: TRBV11-1
CDR3aa: ASSLMGTSGRTPDTQY

v_gene: TRBV18
CDR3aa: ASSPRTGPQETQY

v_gene: TRBV12-3/TRBV12-4
CDR3aa: ASSRGDTDTQY

v_gene: TRBV4-3
CDR3aa: ASSQDWTAISDTQY

v_gene: TRBV6-2/TRBV6-3
CDR3aa: ASSKGQGLSYEQY

v_gene: TRBV29-1
CDR3aa: SSRAGGPPEQF

v_gene: TRBV12-3/TRBV12-4
CDR3aa: ASSPDGGQPQH

v_gene: TRBV20-1
CDR3aa: SVKGTDDTQY

v_gene: TRBV30
CDR3aa: AWSGGTVNQPQH

v_gene: TRBV15
CDR3aa: ATSRQGQTYEQY

v_gene: TRBV25-1
CDR3aa: ASRQFSTDTQY

v_gene: TRBV11-2
CDR3aa: ASSQTTGGLFEKLF

v_gene: TRBV5-6
CDR3aa: ASSSAVAGPALF

v_gene: TRBV7-6
CDR3aa: ASSSRRNFQETQY

v_gene: TRBV20-1
CDR3aa: SARIPGVYGYT

v_gene: TRBV5-1
CDR3aa: ASSLAPGLAGYEQY

v_gene: TRBV28
CDR3aa: ASSLWDRVNNYGYT

v_gene: TRBV5-1
CDR3aa: ASSITGGLAKNIQY

v_gene: TRBV5-6
CDR3aa: ASSLARGGYNEQF

v_gene: TRBV10-3
CDR3aa: AAGLGTVGELF

v_gene: TRBV5-1
CDR3aa: ASSSRQSSYNEQF

v_gene: TRBV18
CDR3aa: ASSPAIGGADTQY